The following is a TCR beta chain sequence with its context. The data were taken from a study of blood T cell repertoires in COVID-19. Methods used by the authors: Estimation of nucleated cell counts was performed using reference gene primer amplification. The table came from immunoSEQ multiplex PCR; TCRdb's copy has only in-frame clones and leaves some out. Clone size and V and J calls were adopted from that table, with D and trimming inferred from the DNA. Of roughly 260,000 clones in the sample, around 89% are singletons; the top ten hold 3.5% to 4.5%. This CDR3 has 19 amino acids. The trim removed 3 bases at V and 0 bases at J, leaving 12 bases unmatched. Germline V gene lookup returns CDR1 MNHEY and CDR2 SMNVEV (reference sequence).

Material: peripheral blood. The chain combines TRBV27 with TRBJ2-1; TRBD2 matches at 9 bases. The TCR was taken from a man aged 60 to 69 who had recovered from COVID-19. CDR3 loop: CASSLLGRGGYHSYNEQFF. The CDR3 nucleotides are TGTGCCAGCAGTTTGCTGGGGCGGGGGGGATATCACTCCTACAATGAGCAGTTCTTC.